This TCR beta chain originates from a study of T cells after somatic rescue of genetic block. TCRdb keeps only in-frame clones here, not all; method: immunoSEQ multiplex PCR. The sample includes 13,000 to 15,000 clones, 60% to 75% seen only once; the top ten take 25% to 35%. In its sample, this clone was seen a few times. V shed 3 bases and J 2 bases; nucleotides not matched to a gene: 13. Per the germline V gene, CDR1 is KGHSH and CDR2 is LQKENI. The CDR3 is 18 residues long. The clonotype was recovered from a man aged 18 to 30. Sequenced sample: peripheral blood mononuclear cells (PBMCs). This chain uses TRBV18 with TRBJ2-1; TRBD2 agrees at 7 bases. This CDR3 is CASSPPRGVANPYNEQFF. The CDR3 bases are TGTGCCAGCTCACCCCCACGGGGGGTAGCCAACCCCTACAATGAGCAGTTCTTC.